These 10 T cell receptor beta chains share one sample of origin, sequenced in a study of blood T cells in healthy people across ages. Using a J-beta primer mix together with a sample-barcoded 5' primer, a second PCR was run for roughly 6 to 12 cycles. TCRdb passed the 5' RACE reads through MiXCR, listing each CDR3 protein once. This table has about 1.8 million distinct CDR3 sequences, about 50% appearing once. Sequencing was carried out using blood. All receptors come from a woman aged 35 to 49 in good health.

CDR3 sequence reads: CASSQDSGQYF. CDR3 DNA sequence: TGTGCCAGCAGCCAAGACTCCGGACAGTACTTC. This chain links TRBV3-1 with TRBJ2-5; D is unresolved. This CDR3 comprises 11 residues. Germline loops: CDR1 LGHDT, CDR2 YNNKEL (reference sequence). The V and J ends lost 0 bases and 11 bases respectively, with 7 bases between them.

V is TRBV7-8 and J is TRBJ2-4, with TRBD1 identical over 7 bases. CDR3 length: 15 amino acids. Germline CDR1 reads SGHVS; CDR2 reads FQNEAQ. V lost 0 bases and J lost 13; bases outside the gene matches: 12. Written as DNA, the CDR3 is TGTGCCAGCAGCTTAGCGAGGGGTTCAGGGGGAAACCAGTACTTC. Translating it yields CASSLARGSGGNQYF.

This clonotype has just a few counts. This chain joins TRBV7-4 and TRBJ2-4, with a possible D match to TRBD2 (6 bases). V gave up 3 bases and J gave up 4 bases, with 16 bases separating them. CDR1 is SGHVT, CDR2 SQSDAQ, per germline. CDR3 length: 16 residues. In DNA form, the CDR3 reads TGTGCCAGCAGCTTGACAGCTTGGGAGGCTAAAAACATTCAGTACTTC. This gives the protein CASSLTAWEAKNIQYF.

This clonotype came up many times. The chain is built from TRBV6-1 and TRBJ1-6, with D unresolved. Germline CDR1 and CDR2: MNHNS and SASEGT. The CDR3 sequence is 13 residues long. The V end lost 4 bases, the J end lost 6 bases, and 7 bases lay between the germline ends. CDR3 in DNA: TGTGCCAGCAGTGGGCAACTTAATTCACCCCTCCACTTT. Translation gives CASSGQLNSPLHF.

This clonotype has a handful of counts. The chain has TRBV15 and TRBJ2-1; a weak D match, TRBD2 (6 bases). The CDR3 has 13 amino acids. CDR1 and CDR2 (germline): LNHNV, YYDKDF (reference sequence). V was pared by 0 bases and J by 7 bases, with 7 bases between. The CDR3 loop is CATSREGRNEQFF. The CDR3 DNA reads as TGTGCCACCAGCAGAGAGGGGAGGAATGAGCAGTTCTTC.

The J gene is TRBJ2-7, the V gene TRBV20-1; D remains ambiguous. CDR3 length equals 12 residues. V was cut by 3 bases and J by 4 bases, with 10 bases left in between. The germline CDR1 and CDR2 sequences are DFQATT and SNEGSKA (reference sequence). CDR3 residues: CSASEILYEQYF. DNA of the CDR3: TGCAGTGCTAGCGAGATTCTTTACGAGCAGTACTTC.

The gene calls are TRBV4-3 and TRBJ1-1; the D gene is possibly TRBD1 (5 bases). This CDR3 comprises 14 residues. Per germline, CDR1 LGHNA and CDR2 YSLEER. The V gene lost 0 bases and the J gene lost 7 bases, with 12 bases spanning the gap. In DNA, the CDR3 is TGCGCCAGCAGCCAAGACTGGGACGTGGGTGAAGCTTTCTTT. It translates to CASSQDWDVGEAFF.

The chain employs TRBV10-3 and TRBJ2-1; D is uncertain. CDR1 and CDR2 from the germline V gene are ENHRY and SYGVKD. This CDR3 has 13 residues. The germline V and J ends were trimmed by 0 bases and 6 bases, with 6 bases remaining between them. CDR3 in DNA: TGTGCCATCAGTGAGTCTGCCCCCAATGAGCAGTTCTTC. The encoded protein is CAISESAPNEQFF.

The chain employs TRBV3-1 and TRBJ1-1, with D possibly being TRBD1 (6 bases). Germline values: CDR1 LGHDT, CDR2 YNNKEL (reference sequence). This CDR3 contains 15 residues. V was clipped by 1 base and J by 1 base, with 10 bases between them. CDR3 DNA sequence: TGTGCCAGCAGCCAAGGACCGACAGGGAACACTGAAGCTTTCTTT. It yields the protein CASSQGPTGNTEAFF. Drawing the rest from reference TRBV3-1 and TRBJ1-1, the complete variable domain is DTAVSQTPKYLVTQMGNDKSIKCEQNLGHDTMYWYKQDSKKFLKIMFSYNNKELIINETVPNRFSPKSPDKAHLNLHINSLELGDSAVYFCASSQGPTGNTEAFFGQGTRLTVV.

This chain links TRBV27 with TRBJ2-5; possibly TRBD2 for D (7 bases). Germline V gene sequence: CDR1 MNHEY, CDR2 SMNVEV (reference sequence). Trimming pared 5 bases from V and 4 bases from J, leaving 17 bases between. CDR3 length: 15 residues. CDR3 coding DNA: TGTGCCAGCAGTACCTACAGGGAGGGAAGAGAGACCCAGTACTTC. Translation: CASSTYREGRETQYF.